A selection of T cell receptor beta chains follows, all from one sample in a study of cytomegalovirus exposure and HLA in healthy donors. Profiled with immunoSEQ multiplex PCR; TCRdb holds only in-frame clones, not every one. The sample lists tens of thousands of clones, approximately 80% seen once, with roughly 4% in the top ten. Sequencing was performed on PBMCs. All receptors come from a young man in good health and CMV-seronegative. The CDR3 runs from the conserved cysteine through the conserved F or W. A D gene is named only where the DNA matches it firmly. Size is stated for part of the rows, as once, few or many counts, or as a class when the clone is expanded.

>-|-|TRBV7-2|TRBJ2-7
TGTGCCAGCAGCTTAGTGGTGACAGACACCTACGAGCAGTACTTC
CASSLVVTDTYEQYF
>TRBD1|-|TRBV11-1|TRBJ2-5
TGTGCCAGCAGGCCACAGGGGGCAGGGGAGACCCAGTACTTC
CASRPQGAGETQYF
>-|-|TRBV7-2|TRBJ1-4
TGTGCCAGCAGCCCCAATGGGGCAGGGCCCAATGAAAAACTGTTTTTT
CASSPNGAGPNEKLFF
>-|-|TRBV12-5|TRBJ1-6
TGTGCTAGTGGTTCCGGGACTGAGAGCTCCTATAATTCACCCCTCCACTTT
CASGSGTESSYNSPLHF
>-|-|TRBV19|TRBJ2-3
TGTGCCAGCCGAGGGTGGGGGGGGCCGGATACGCAGTATTTT
CASRGWGGPDTQYF
>TRBD2|few|TRBV9|TRBJ2-1
TGTGCCAGCAGTCCTAGCGGGAGTGGCTTTTTCAATGAGCAGTTCTTC
CASSPSGSGFFNEQFF
>-|-|TRBV19|TRBJ1-4
TGTGCCAGTAAAAACCCGGGTTCTAATGAAAAACTGTTTTTT
CASKNPGSNEKLFF
>TRBD1|-|TRBV12-5|TRBJ2-7
TGTGCTAGTGGTTTCAACCCTGCAGGGACAGGGGACGAGCAGTACTTC
CASGFNPAGTGDEQYF
>-|-|TRBV2|TRBJ2-3
TGTGCCAGCAGTCCCGGGACATCCACAGATACGCAGTATTTT
CASSPGTSTDTQYF
>TRBD1|-|TRBV19|TRBJ2-1
TGTGCCAGTAGTCAAATGGACAGGTACGGTGAGCAGTTCTTC
CASSQMDRYGEQFF
>-|-|TRBV7-2|TRBJ2-7
TGTGCCAGCAGCTTAGCGGGAGGAGGGTACGAGCAGTACTTC
CASSLAGGGYEQYF
>TRBD1|-|TRBV7-9|TRBJ1-1
TGTGCCAGCAGCTTAGAGACAGGGCGCGGCACTGAAGCTTTCTTT
CASSLETGRGTEAFF
>TRBD2|-|TRBV12-5|TRBJ2-5
TGTGCTAGTGCCCCGGGACTAGCGGGAGTCGGGGAGACCCAGTACTTC
CASAPGLAGVGETQYF
>TRBD2|-|TRBV5-1|TRBJ2-7
TGCGCCAGCAGCACCTCTAGCGGGAGTGCGTACGAGCAGTACTTC
CASSTSSGSAYEQYF
>-|once|TRBV7-6|TRBJ2-3
TGTGCCAGCAGCTTGGGGGGGCCGAATACGCAGTATTTT
CASSLGGPNTQYF
>TRBD2|once|TRBV7-3|TRBJ2-5
TGTGCCAGCAGCTTAATGGGGACTAGCGGGGCTCCAGCAGAGACCCAGTACTTC
CASSLMGTSGAPAETQYF
>TRBD1|-|TRBV25-1|TRBJ1-1
TGTGCCAGCACCAGGGGGGACACTGAAGCTTTCTTT
CASTRGDTEAFF
>-|-|TRBV27|TRBJ1-2
TGTGCCAGCAGTTTAGGCGCAGGGGTCGGCTACACCTTC
CASSLGAGVGYTF
>-|few|TRBV6-1|TRBJ1-6
TGTGCCAGCAGTGCCCTGGGGGCAGTTGGCTCCTATAATTCACCCCTCCACTTT
CASSALGAVGSYNSPLHF
>-|-|TRBV5-4|TRBJ2-1
TGTGCCAGCAGCTTGGGGCGGGTTAGCTCCTACAATGAGCAGTTCTTC
CASSLGRVSSYNEQFF
>-|-|TRBV19|TRBJ1-4
TGTGCCAGTAGTATCTATGAAAAACTGTTTTTT
CASSIYEKLFF
>-|-|TRBV2|TRBJ1-2
TGTGCCAGCAGATACACCGCTAACTATGGCTACACCTTC
CASRYTANYGYTF
>TRBD1|-|TRBV25-1|TRBJ1-1
TGTGCCAGCAGTGATTTAAACAGGGGGATGAACACTGAAGCTTTCTTT
CASSDLNRGMNTEAFF
>TRBD2|-|TRBV5-5|TRBJ2-1
TGTGCCAGCAGCTTGTTCCTAGCGGAATACAATGAGCAGTTCTTC
CASSLFLAEYNEQFF
>-|-|TRBV13|TRBJ2-1
TGTGCCAGCAGCTTGCGAGCAAATGAGCAGTTCTTC
CASSLRANEQFF
>TRBD1|-|TRBV6-5|TRBJ2-7
TGTGCCAGCAGTTACACCGGGACAGGGGTTGAAGAGCAGTACTTC
CASSYTGTGVEEQYF
>-|few|TRBV7-2|TRBJ2-7
TGTGCCAGCAGCTTAGCGAGGTACGAGCAGTACTTC
CASSLARYEQYF
>-|-|TRBV5-4|TRBJ1-1
TGTGCCAGCAGCTTGAAAGGGCGGGACACTGAAGCTTTCTTT
CASSLKGRDTEAFF
>-|-|TRBV10-3|TRBJ2-1
TGTGCCTCTAACCCACGGAGCTCCTACAATGAGCAGTTCTTC
CASNPRSSYNEQFF
>TRBD1|-|TRBV27|TRBJ2-7
TGTGCCAGCAGCGGGACAGGGGGACGCGAGCAGTACTTC
CASSGTGGREQYF
>TRBD1|-|TRBV13|TRBJ1-2
TGTGCCAGCACCCACAGGGGGTACTATGGCTACACCTTC
CASTHRGYYGYTF
>-|-|TRBV18|TRBJ2-7
TGTGCCAGCTCACCATCGGGGTATCCTTACGAGCAGTACTTC
CASSPSGYPYEQYF
>-|-|TRBV7-8|TRBJ1-6
TGTGCCAGCAGCTTAGTGGCAACCGGAGGGGTGGATAATTCACCCCTCCACTTT
CASSLVATGGVDNSPLHF
>-|-|TRBV18|TRBJ2-1
TGTGCCAGCTCACCAGGCAGTCCCCTCTCCTACAATGAGCAGTTCTTC
CASSPGSPLSYNEQFF
>-|-|TRBV18|TRBJ1-2
TGTGCCAGCTCACCAGCCGGGGATGGCTACACCTTC
CASSPAGDGYTF
>-|-|TRBV19|TRBJ1-1
TGTGCCAGTCTGAAGGGGACAACTGAAGCTTTCTTT
CASLKGTTEAFF
>TRBD2|-|TRBV4-3|TRBJ2-3
TGCGCCAGCAGCCAAGACACGGGACTAGCGGGGAGCACAGATACGCAGTATTTT
CASSQDTGLAGSTDTQYF
>TRBD2|-|TRBV7-6|TRBJ2-1
TGTGCCAGCAGCTTAGGGTCGTCTAGCGGGGGTGAGCAGTTCTTC
CASSLGSSSGGEQFF
>TRBD2|-|TRBV5-1|TRBJ2-1
TGCGCCAGCAGCTTGGGCGAACTAGCGGGGGGGCCGAATGAGCAGTTCTTC
CASSLGELAGGPNEQFF
>-|-|TRBV5-6|TRBJ1-2
TGTGCCAGCAGCCTGAATTCCCAGTACTACACCTTC
CASSLNSQYYTF
>-|-|TRBV19|TRBJ1-1
TGTGCTTGTAGTTTCGGGGGGGTCAACACTGAAGCTTTCTTT
CACSFGGVNTEAFF
>-|-|TRBV7-9|TRBJ2-7
TGTTCCAGCAGCACCGGAAGCGAGTCCTACGAGCAGTACTTC
CSSSTGSESYEQYF
>TRBD1|-|TRBV5-6|TRBJ1-1
TGTGCCAGCAGCTTGGGGTACAGGGGGCAAGATGACACTGAAGCTTTCTTT
CASSLGYRGQDDTEAFF
>TRBD1|-|TRBV5-4|TRBJ1-1
TGTGCCAGCAGCTTAAACTCGCAGGGGGGCGCTGAAGCTTTCTTT
CASSLNSQGGAEAFF
>-|once|TRBV5-1|TRBJ2-7
TGCGCCAGCAGCTTGGCCACGGGGGGCCTGGGCTACGAGCAGTACTTC
CASSLATGGLGYEQYF
>-|-|TRBV9|TRBJ2-7
TGTGCCAGCAGCGTAGAGGGAGGTTTGGGGGAGCAGTACTTC
CASSVEGGLGEQYF
>-|-|TRBV2|TRBJ2-2
TGTGCCAGCAGTGATCTTACATTGGTCGCCGGGGAGCTGTTTTTT
CASSDLTLVAGELFF
>-|-|TRBV20-1|TRBJ1-2
TGCAGTGCTATACAGGGAAATGGCTACACCTTC
CSAIQGNGYTF
>TRBD1|-|TRBV10-3|TRBJ1-2
TGTGCCTCCAACCGGGACAGGGATAACTATGGCTACACCTTC
CASNRDRDNYGYTF
>-|once|TRBV6-5|TRBJ2-2
TGTGCCAGCACTCAAACAGGGCTCACCGGGGAGCTGTTTTTT
CASTQTGLTGELFF
>-|-|TRBV7-6|TRBJ1-5
TGTGCCAGCAGCCTCCAGGGCAATCAGCCCCAGCATTTT
CASSLQGNQPQHF
>TRBD2|-|TRBV5-1|TRBJ2-3
TGCGCCAGCAGCTTCCTAGCAAGTTCGGGAGGGCGCACAGATACGCAGTATTTT
CASSFLASSGGRTDTQYF
>-|-|TRBV7-9|TRBJ1-1
TGTGCCAGCAGCTTAAATTTCGGACAGAACACTGAAGCTTTCTTT
CASSLNFGQNTEAFF
>-|-|TRBV28|TRBJ2-2
TGTGCCAGCAGTTCTTTCTTCTTGGGGGCGGACGGGGAGCTGTTTTTT
CASSSFFLGADGELFF
>-|-|TRBV7-3|TRBJ2-2
TGTGCCAGCAGCTTTACTGCCACCGGGGAGCTGTTTTTT
CASSFTATGELFF
>TRBD1|-|TRBV19|TRBJ2-7
TGTGCCAGTAGTGCCTACAGGGGCCCTTCCTACGAGCAGTACTTC
CASSAYRGPSYEQYF
>-|-|TRBV6-5|TRBJ1-5
TGTGCCAGCAGTCCGGGGGGGATAGGCAATCAGCCCCAGCATTTT
CASSPGGIGNQPQHF
>-|-|TRBV5-1|TRBJ2-5
TGCGCCAGCAGCCCCCGCTCCCCAGGGGCCCCACAAGAGACCCAGTACTTC
CASSPRSPGAPQETQYF
>TRBD1|once|TRBV29-1|TRBJ1-5
TGCAGCGTTGGACAGGGCCCCAATCAGCCCCAGCATTTT
CSVGQGPNQPQHF